The 22 T cell receptor beta chains given below trace back to one sample, sequenced in a study of T cell repertoires in cytomegalovirus infection. TCRdb redid the calling of the reads with MiXCR, one entry per CDR3 protein. Here the sample spans around 740,000 distinct CDR3 sequences, 35% to 40% being singletons. The sequenced material came from PBMCs. All receptors come from a human donor in good health (CMV status not recorded). Some clones in this sample may be carry-over from other donors' samples.

The table lists this clonotype with a few counts. The chain joins TRBV7-9 to TRBJ1-5; 8 bases map to TRBD1. Germline values: CDR1 SEHNR, CDR2 FQNEAQ (reference sequence). The CDR3 is made up of 15 amino acids. Unmatched junction bases numbered 8, after V lost 5 bases and J lost 5 bases. The CDR3 loop reads CASSGGQGTYQPQHF. The CDR3 region has the DNA TGTGCCAGCAGCGGCGGACAGGGAACCTATCAGCCCCAGCATTTT.

V is TRBV6-2 or TRBV6-3 and J is TRBJ1-1, with D maybe TRBD1 (6 bases). V lost 2 bases, J lost 4 bases, and 17 bases lay in between. Germline V CDR1 and CDR2: MNHEY, SVGEGT. The length of the CDR3 is 16 residues. The CDR3 DNA reads TGTGCCAGCAGTTACATTGTGAGGGACAAGGTCACTGAAGCTTTCTTT. Translating gives CASSYIVRDKVTEAFF.

Remarks on this clonotype: A junction boundary mismatches the germline segment, possibly from a read error. The chain is built from TRBV6-2 or TRBV6-3 and TRBJ1-5; D is undetermined. Per germline, CDR1 MNHEY and CDR2 SVGEGT. The CDR3 is 14 amino acids. CDR3 DNA sequence: TGTGCCCGCAGTTACGGGGTATGGAATCAGCCCCAGCATTTT. This gives the protein CARSYGVWNQPQHF.

V is TRBV7-2 and J is TRBJ2-1, with 7 bases identical to TRBD2. From germline, CDR1 is SGHTA and CDR2 FQGNSA. J gave up 5 bases and V 0 bases, and 7 bases lay outside the gene matches. The CDR3 is 16 amino acids. The CDR3 sequence is CASSLASSGANNEQFF. CDR3 bases: TGTGCCAGCAGCTTAGCGTCGAGCGGGGCCAACAATGAGCAGTTCTTC.

This chain joins TRBV4-2 and TRBJ1-5; no clear D gene. Looked up from germline, CDR1 is LGHNA and CDR2 is YNFKEQ. The CDR3 runs 14 residues. The ends were cut back, 1 base at V and 3 bases at J, with 7 bases in the middle. The CDR3 here is CASSQGYHNQPQHF. The CDR3 coding sequence is TGTGCCAGCAGCCAAGGATACCACAATCAGCCCCAGCATTTT.

This sequence joins TRBV7-9 and TRBJ2-1, with 13 bases identical to TRBD2. V was pared by 5 bases and J by 15 bases, with 10 bases of the junction left unmatched. This CDR3 spans 14 amino acids. From germline, CDR1 is SEHNR and CDR2 FQNEAQ (reference sequence). In nucleotides, the CDR3 is TGTGCCAGCAGCCTTACTAGCGGGGGGGCCGAGTCGTTCTTC. It codes for CASSLTSGGAESFF.

The chain carries TRBV20-1 and TRBJ2-5, with 7 bases matching TRBD2. Germline CDR1 reads DFQATT; CDR2 reads SNEGSKA (reference sequence). The V gene end was trimmed by 2 bases and the J gene end by 7 bases; junction bases not matched to a gene: 10. This CDR3 spans 14 amino acids. The CDR3 protein is CSARREAGYVTQYF. The CDR3 region has the DNA TGCAGTGCTAGAAGGGAAGCGGGGTACGTGACCCAGTACTTC.

This chain connects TRBV19 to TRBJ2-1, with 9 positions matching TRBD2. CDR3 length equals 15 residues. Trimming cost V 6 bases and J 8 bases; bases outside gene matches: 11. CDR1 is LNHDA, CDR2 SQIVND, per germline (reference sequence). The DNA of the CDR3 is TGTGCCAGTAGCGATAGGGCTAGCGGGACCGATGAGCAGTTCTTC. Its protein is CASSDRASGTDEQFF.

V and J are TRBV27 and TRBJ1-1; D is undetermined. Germline V CDR1 and CDR2: MNHEY, SMNVEV (reference sequence). V was pared by 3 bases and J by 5 bases, with 10 bases between. CDR3 length: 13 amino acids. The CDR3 region is CASSFVGRTEAFF. CDR3 DNA: TGTGCCAGCAGTTTTGTAGGCCGGACTGAAGCTTTCTTT.

This rearrangement joins TRBV7-2 to TRBJ2-7; D possibly matches TRBD1 or TRBD2 (5 bases each). CDR1 SGHTA and CDR2 FQGNSA come from the germline V gene. This CDR3 contains 15 residues. With 2 bases removed from V and 1 base from J, the gap between germline ends came to 12 bases. The CDR3 sequence is CASSLRQGPSYEQYF. The CDR3 coding sequence is TGTGCCAGCAGCTTAAGGCAGGGACCTTCCTACGAGCAGTACTTC.

V and J are TRBV11-2 and TRBJ2-5; 9 bases agree with TRBD1. CDR3 length equals 16 residues. The V gene end was trimmed by 1 base and the J gene end by 5 bases; junction bases not matched to a gene: 8. CDR1 and CDR2 from the germline V gene are SGHAT and FQNNGV. CDR3 residues: CASSLGVQGAAETQYF. The CDR3 bases are TGTGCCAGCAGCTTAGGGGTACAGGGGGCGGCGGAGACCCAGTACTTC. The complete variable domain, with remaining parts taken from reference TRBV11-2 and TRBJ2-5, reads EAGVAQSPRYKIIEKRQSVAFWCNPISGHATLYWYQQILGQGPKLLIQFQNNGVVDDSQLPKDRFSAERLKGVDSTLKIQPAKLEDSAVYLCASSLGVQGAAETQYFGPGTRLLVL.

This rearrangement joins TRBV2 to TRBJ2-4; D call uncertain. V lost 7 bases and J lost 0, with 13 bases in between. The CDR3 loop spans 15 amino acids. Per the germline V gene, CDR1 is SNHLY and CDR2 is FYNNEI. The CDR3, as DNA: TGTGCCAGCATATTGGGCTTACTAGCCAAAAACATTCAGTACTTC. As protein: CASILGLLAKNIQYF.

V is TRBV7-8 and J is TRBJ2-6, with D unclear. Trimming stripped 5 bases from V and 2 bases from J, with 10 bases between. CDR1 SGHVS and CDR2 FQNEAQ come from the germline V gene. The CDR3 is 15 amino acids. CDR3 sequence reads: CASSRKAPGANVLTF. The CDR3 coding sequence is TGTGCCAGCAGCCGTAAGGCTCCTGGGGCCAACGTCCTGACTTTC.

The CDR3 here is CSAWRGWKYEQYF. The CDR3 DNA is TGCAGTGCTTGGAGGGGGTGGAAGTACGAGCAGTACTTC. The chain links TRBV20-1 to TRBJ2-7, with D possibly being TRBD1 or TRBD2 (6 bases each). Germline V gives CDR1 DFQATT, CDR2 SNEGSKA (reference sequence). V lost 5 bases and J 4 bases, leaving 15 bases between the germline ends. The CDR3 is 13 residues long.

This clonotype was recorded many times. The gene calls are TRBV7-8 and TRBJ2-3, with 11 bases lining up with TRBD2. Germline CDR1 is SGHVS and CDR2 is FQNEAQ. The V and J ends lost 3 bases and 1 base, in that order; junction bases with no gene match: 0. The CDR3 is 15 residues long. The CDR3 here is CASSLGLAGTDTQYF. The CDR3 DNA follows: TGTGCCAGCAGCTTGGGACTAGCGGGCACAGATACGCAGTATTTT.

The chain couples TRBV6-6 to TRBJ1-5; D is unresolved. Germline V CDR1 and CDR2: MNHNY, SVGAGI (reference sequence). Trimming stripped 2 bases from V and 0 bases from J, with 14 bases between. This CDR3 is built from 17 residues. This chain's CDR3 is CASSYIRRPSSNQPQHF. CDR3 coding DNA: TGTGCCAGCAGTTACATCAGGAGACCATCTAGCAATCAGCCCCAGCATTTT.

The table lists this clonotype with many counts. The CDR3 spells CASSLARTSSTDTQYF. The CDR3 DNA sequence: TGTGCCAGCAGCTTAGCGAGGACTAGCTCCACAGATACGCAGTATTTT. The chain links TRBV7-8 to TRBJ2-3, with 8 bases matching TRBD2. The CDR3 has 16 amino acids. Germline-derived CDR1 and CDR2 are SGHVS and FQNEAQ. After removal of 0 bases from V and 2 bases from J, the junction contained 4 bases not matched to a gene.

The chain links TRBV4-3 to TRBJ2-7; D is unclear. Looked up from germline, CDR1 is LGHNA and CDR2 is YSLEER. This CDR3 has 14 amino acids. V was cut by 3 bases and J by 2 bases, with 11 bases left in between. The DNA for the CDR3 is TGCGCCAGCAGCCAGTCGCTCGGAGCCTACGAGCAGTACTTC. It encodes CASSQSLGAYEQYF.

A few counts support this clonotype. The chain uses TRBV6-6 and TRBJ1-1; TRBD1 agrees at 8 bases. CDR1 MNHNY and CDR2 SVGAGI come from the germline V gene (reference sequence). Losses at the gene ends were 6 bases for V and 11 bases for J; bases not matched to a gene: 8. The CDR3 is 12 amino acids. CDR3 coding DNA: TGTGCCAGCAGCCAAAGGACAGGGAGGGCTTTCTTT. It yields the protein CASSQRTGRAFF.

This sequence joins TRBV25-1 and TRBJ1-2; 8 bases line up with TRBD1. In germline, CDR1 is MGHDK, CDR2 SYGVNS. The CDR3 sequence is 14 residues long. Trimming at V came to 6 bases and at J to 6 bases, leaving 9 bases not matched to a gene. The CDR3 here is CASREGTGRNGYTF. In DNA form, the CDR3 reads TGTGCCAGCAGGGAGGGGACAGGTAGAAATGGCTACACCTTC.

This rearrangement joins TRBV20-1 to TRBJ1-6; D is possibly TRBD1 (6 bases). Germline V gives CDR1 DFQATT, CDR2 SNEGSKA (reference sequence). The V end lost 3 bases, the J end lost 0 bases, and 18 bases lay between the germline ends. CDR3 length: 18 amino acids. CDR3 nucleotide sequence: TGCAGTGCTAGGACTCTGCCGGGGGGCTACTCCTATAATTCACCCCTCCACTTT. The encoded protein is CSARTLPGGYSYNSPLHF.

This clonotype was seen repeatedly, ten times or more. This chain joins TRBV7-2 and TRBJ1-3; TRBD1 is a possible D gene (6 bases). V was pared by 4 bases and J by 6 bases, with 13 bases between. The CDR3 has 14 amino acids. Looked up from germline, CDR1 is SGHTA and CDR2 is FQGNSA. The chain's CDR3 is CASSWGAEQNTIYF. Here the CDR3 DNA reads TGTGCCAGCAGCTGGGGGGCTGAGCAAAACACCATATATTTT.